This entry lists 10 T cell receptor beta chains sequenced from one sample in a study of blood T cells in healthy people across ages. Primed by a sample-barcoded 5' primer and a J-beta primer mix, a second PCR proceeded for about 7 to 11 cycles. Using its own MiXCR run on the 5' RACE reads, TCRdb lists one record per CDR3 protein. The sample lists 890,000 or so distinct CDR3 sequences; 60% to 80% were seen once. The specimen was blood. These receptors all come from a man aged 25-45 years in good health.

The chain's CDR3 is CASSTERYEQYF. DNA of the CDR3: TGTGCCAGCAGTACGGAGCGGTACGAGCAGTACTTC. This chain uses TRBV27 with TRBJ2-7, with D possibly matching TRBD2 (5 bases). The CDR3 loop spans 12 amino acids. V lost 5 bases, J lost 4 bases, and 9 bases lay in between. Germline values: CDR1 MNHEY, CDR2 SMNVEV (reference sequence).

This clonotype was observed a handful of times. The chain links TRBV12-3 or TRBV12-4 to TRBJ2-5; a weak D match, TRBD2 (5 bases). V lost 2 bases and J 9 bases, leaving 13 bases between the germline ends. This CDR3 spans 13 amino acids. The chain's CDR3 is CASSLLGRVAQYF. The CDR3 DNA sequence: TGTGCCAGCAGTTTACTCGGGCGGGTGGCCCAGTACTTC.

The gene calls are TRBV6-2 or TRBV6-3 and TRBJ2-1; D not resolved. In germline, CDR1 is MNHEY, CDR2 SVGEGT. Deletions cut 0 bases from V and 2 bases from J, with 5 bases between. The CDR3 has 14 amino acids. CDR3 in DNA: TGTGCCAGCAGTTACTCTTCTACCTACAATGAGCAGTTCTTC. Amino acid sequence: CASSYSSTYNEQFF.

The chain joins TRBV28 to TRBJ1-5, with D unresolved. The CDR3 is 14 residues long. Per germline, CDR1 MDHEN and CDR2 SYDVKM. The germline V and J ends were trimmed by 2 bases and 3 bases, with 8 bases remaining between them. CDR3 region: CASSLTQVNQPQHF. CDR3 sequence (DNA): TGTGCCAGCAGTTTAACTCAGGTCAATCAGCCCCAGCATTTT.

This clonotype was found a few times. The chain carries TRBV6-6 and TRBJ1-2; D uncertain. The CDR3 spans 13 residues. V lost 7 bases and J 2 bases, leaving 11 bases between the germline ends. Germline-derived CDR1 and CDR2 are MNHNY and SVGAGI (reference sequence). CDR3 sequence: CASTPSGNYGYTF. In DNA, the CDR3 is TGTGCCAGCACCCCCTCTGGGAACTATGGCTACACCTTC.

The rearrangement links TRBV14 to TRBJ2-7, with D uncertain. The V gene lost 1 base and the J gene lost 2 bases, with 9 bases spanning the gap. The CDR3 is 14 amino acids. Germline assignment: CDR1 SGHDN and CDR2 FVKESK. CDR3 sequence reads: CASSQALGTYEQYF. As DNA, the CDR3 is TGTGCCAGCAGCCAAGCGCTGGGGACCTACGAGCAGTACTTC.

The rearrangement joins TRBV20-1 to TRBJ2-5; D possibly corresponds to TRBD1 (8 bases). There are 14 residues in the CDR3. Trimming took off 6 bases at V and 7 bases at J, with 21 bases between the two ends. Germline assignment: CDR1 DFQATT and CDR2 SNEGSKA (reference sequence). CDR3 amino acids: CSADLQGGSGTQYF. In nucleotides, the CDR3 is TGCAGTGCGGACCTACAGGGGGGGTCGGGGACCCAGTACTTC.

V is TRBV5-1 and J is TRBJ1-2; D ambiguous. Germline-derived CDR1 and CDR2 are SGHRS and YFSETQ. The V and J ends lost 6 bases and 3 bases respectively, with 15 bases between them. This CDR3 is built from 14 residues. CDR3 residues: CASNLNSGDYGYTF. The DNA of the CDR3 is TGCGCCAGCAACCTGAACTCTGGGGACTATGGCTACACCTTC.

This chain uses TRBV4-2 with TRBJ2-1; TRBD2 matches 8 bases. V was pared by 5 bases and J by 9 bases, with 6 bases of the junction left unmatched. This CDR3 is built from 13 residues. The germline V gene encodes CDR1 LGHNA and CDR2 YNFKEQ. For the CDR3, the DNA is TGTGCCAGCAGCAAAGGACTAGCCGCTGAGCAGTTCTTC. Translated, it gives CASSKGLAAEQFF.

The rearrangement joins TRBV6-6 to TRBJ2-3; D is possibly TRBD1 (5 bases). Germline V lookup: CDR1 MNHNY, CDR2 SVGAGI (reference sequence). Trimming took off 4 bases at V and 2 bases at J, with 10 bases between the two ends. The CDR3 has 14 amino acids. The CDR3 region has the DNA TGTGCCAGCAGTTCAGGGTGGGACACAGATACGCAGTATTTT. This encodes CASSSGWDTDTQYF.